The 27 T cell receptor beta chains below all came from one sample that was sequenced in a study of blood T cells in healthy people across ages. Through a sample-barcoded 5' primer and a J-beta primer mix, a second PCR was run for 7 to 11 cycles. One entry per CDR3 protein results from TCRdb running MiXCR on the 5' RACE reads. The sample lists around 1,800,000 distinct CDR3 sequences, about two fifths occurring once. Sequenced material: blood. The receptors shown here come from a human donor in good health.

A few counts support this clonotype. The chain uses TRBV9 and TRBJ2-7, with D unresolved. Trimming shortened V by 3 bases and J by 9 bases, and 16 bases separated the two germline ends. Per the germline V gene, CDR1 is SGDLS and CDR2 is YYNGEE. The CDR3 spans 13 residues. The CDR3 sequence: CASSAVHSDRQYF. The CDR3 DNA reads as TGTGCCAGCAGCGCCGTACACAGCGACCGGCAGTACTTC.

This clonotype was observed a handful of times. The CDR3 protein is CSASGGGADYGYTF. As DNA, the CDR3 is TGCAGTGCTAGTGGGGGAGGGGCAGACTATGGCTACACCTTC. The V and J genes are TRBV20-1 and TRBJ1-2, with D possibly being TRBD1 (5 bases). Trimming pared 3 bases from V and 3 bases from J, leaving 14 bases between. The CDR3 runs 14 residues. CDR1 and CDR2 from the germline V gene are DFQATT and SNEGSKA (reference sequence).

This clonotype was seen a few times. The V and J genes are TRBV5-1 and TRBJ1-1, with 9 positions matching TRBD1. This CDR3 is built from 17 residues. CDR1 and CDR2 (germline): SGHRS, YFSETQ. V trimming: 0 bases; J trimming: 4 bases; junction bases outside the gene matches: 10. This chain's CDR3 is CASSLAPGTGSVTEAFF. As DNA, the CDR3 is TGCGCCAGCAGCTTGGCCCCCGGGACAGGGTCTGTCACTGAAGCTTTCTTT.

There are a few counts of this clonotype. The J gene is TRBJ2-3, the V gene TRBV29-1, with D perhaps TRBD1 or TRBD2 (5 bases each). CDR3 length: 15 residues. V was cut by 6 bases and J by 2 bases, with 18 bases left in between. Per the germline V gene, CDR1 is SQVTM and CDR2 is ANQGSEA. CDR3 residues: CSVVTGRMNTDTQYF. The CDR3 nucleotides read TGCAGCGTCGTTACGGGACGGATGAACACAGATACGCAGTATTTT.

This clonotype was detected only a few times. V is TRBV7-9 and J is TRBJ2-1, with TRBD1 as a possible D gene (7 bases). CDR1 and CDR2 (germline): SEHNR, FQNEAQ (reference sequence). CDR3 length: 15 residues. V gave up 4 bases and J gave up 5 bases, with 15 bases separating them. The CDR3 region is CASSWAGQLNNEQFF. In DNA, the CDR3 is TGTGCCAGCAGCTGGGCGGGACAGCTAAACAATGAGCAGTTCTTC.

V gene TRBV12-3 or TRBV12-4 combines with J gene TRBJ1-5, with 7 bases lining up with TRBD1. The CDR3 has 15 residues. V trimming: 5 bases; J trimming: 5 bases; junction bases outside the gene matches: 9. The CDR3 DNA sequence: TGTGCCAGCAGTGACATACAGGGGTTGTATCAGCCCCAGCATTTT. It specifies CASSDIQGLYQPQHF.

The rearrangement uses TRBV7-2 and TRBJ1-2; D gene unclear. The germline V gene encodes CDR1 SGHTA and CDR2 FQGNSA. The V end was cut by 2 bases, the J end by 6 bases, with 10 bases between. The CDR3 runs 13 residues. CDR3 protein: CASSLWGEDGYTF. The CDR3, as DNA: TGTGCCAGCAGCTTATGGGGTGAAGATGGCTACACCTTC.

The V and J genes are TRBV5-1 and TRBJ2-1; D possibly matches TRBD1 or TRBD2 (5 bases each). The CDR3 loop spans 16 amino acids. Germline V lookup: CDR1 SGHRS, CDR2 YFSETQ. Trimming stripped 0 bases from V and 8 bases from J, with 18 bases between. DNA of the CDR3: TGCGCCAGCAGCTTGGTATGGGGCCCCATCGGGGATGAGCAGTTCTTC. Its protein product is CASSLVWGPIGDEQFF.

The rearrangement uses TRBV29-1 and TRBJ2-3, with D perhaps matching TRBD1 (6 bases). The germline V gene encodes CDR1 SQVTM and CDR2 ANQGSEA. The CDR3 covers 15 residues. V gave up 4 bases and J gave up 3 bases, with 17 bases separating them. The CDR3 sequence is CSVVTTGMGTDTQYF. CDR3 nucleotides: TGCAGCGTTGTGACCACAGGGATGGGGACAGATACGCAGTATTTT.

A note on this clonotype: One junction end disagrees with the germline gene, perhaps due to a read error. This chain links TRBV28 with TRBJ2-4; TRBD1 matches at 12 bases. The CDR3 covers 17 residues. Germline CDR1 and CDR2: MDHEN and SYDVKM. The CDR3 spells CASSSGQGARAKNIQHF. The DNA of the CDR3 is TGTGCCAGCAGTTCGGGACAGGGGGCGCGTGCCAAAAACATTCAGCACTTC.

This clonotype was observed a single time. CDR3 loop: CNQRVRDEAKNIQYF. CDR3 nucleotides: TGCAACCAAAGAGTCCGGGACGAAGCCAAAAACATTCAGTACTTC. The rearrangement joins TRBV20-1 to TRBJ2-4; D may be TRBD1 or TRBD2 (5 bases each). Germline V gene sequence: CDR1 DFQATT, CDR2 SNEGSKA (reference sequence). The CDR3 loop spans 15 amino acids.

This clonotype came up many times. One junction end does not reproduce the germline sequence, and a read error may be involved. This chain uses TRBV5-1 with TRBJ2-1, with D perhaps matching TRBD1 (6 bases). Germline lookup yields CDR1 SGHRS and CDR2 YFSETQ. CDR3 length: 15 residues. The CDR3 DNA follows: TGTGCCAGCAGCCGGGACACGAGCTCCTACAATGAGCAGTTCTTC. It specifies CASSRDTSSYNEQFF.

Worth noting for this clonotype: The junction and the germline gene differ at one end; a read error may be behind it. CDR3 protein: CASPSRRQQEAQYF. The CDR3 region has the DNA TGTGCCAGCCCAAGCCGCCGGCAGCAAGAGGCCCAGTACTTC. The V gene is TRBV6-2 or TRBV6-3, the J gene TRBJ2-5; no firm D call. Germline values: CDR1 MNHEY, CDR2 SVGEGT. This CDR3 has 14 amino acids.

Only a few counts were recorded for this clonotype. This CDR3 is CASSNAGGLETQYF. The CDR3 DNA is TGTGCCAGCAGTAACGCGGGGGGTTTGGAGACCCAGTACTTC. J is TRBJ2-5 and V is TRBV7-3, with 8 nucleotides matching TRBD2. J gave up 5 bases and V 6 bases, and 8 bases lay outside the gene matches. The germline CDR1 and CDR2 sequences are SGHTA and FQGTGA. The CDR3 contains 14 residues.

Comment on this clonotype: The DNA is omitted, as the CDR3 cannot be located on it reliably, and the CDR3 follows TCRdb's listing. The chain combines TRBV11-2 with TRBJ1-1; the DNA was not compared with TRBD1, the D call given in the table. Germline V gives CDR1 SGHAT, CDR2 FQNNGV. Counting both end residues, the CDR3 totals 23 amino acids. The CDR3 loop is CASRTRGFVRETQYFGPGTEAFF.

Worth noting for this clonotype: A much larger clone lies a single base off, so this may be a read error. The V and J genes are TRBV5-1 and TRBJ2-4, with D possibly matching TRBD2 (5 bases). The germline gives CDR1 SGHRS, CDR2 YFSETQ. CDR3 length: 16 amino acids. The CDR3 nucleotides read TGCGCCAGCAGCTTGGATGCAGGCCTAGCCAAAAACATTCGGTACTTC. Translation: CASSLDAGLAKNIRYF.

The chain has TRBV4-2 and TRBJ1-5; 7 positions agree with TRBD1. The J segment lost 5 bases and the V segment lost 0 bases, leaving 7 bases of the junction unmatched. Germline V gene data show CDR1 as LGHNA and CDR2 as YNFKEQ. This CDR3 contains 16 residues. The CDR3 reads CASSQDAGQRDQPQHF. The CDR3 DNA reads as TGTGCCAGCAGCCAAGACGCGGGACAGAGAGATCAGCCCCAGCATTTT.

In this sample, this clonotype turned up once. This sequence joins TRBV10-3 and TRBJ1-1; D may be TRBD1 (6 bases). V lost 6 bases to trimming and J lost 0 bases, with 11 bases between them. Germline-derived CDR1 and CDR2 are ENHRY and SYGVKD. The CDR3 length is 14 residues. Here the CDR3 reads CAISNRAMNTEAFF. CDR3 coding DNA: TGTGCCATCAGCAACAGGGCGATGAACACTGAAGCTTTCTTT.

This chain links TRBV29-1 with TRBJ2-4; D may be TRBD1 (6 bases). Germline assignment: CDR1 SQVTM and CDR2 ANQGSEA. This CDR3 spans 12 amino acids. Trimming shortened V by 6 bases and J by 1 base, and 7 bases separated the two germline ends. CDR3 in DNA: TGCAGCGTCGGACAGGCCAAAAACATTCAGTACTTC. Residues: CSVGQAKNIQYF.

The V gene is TRBV12-3 or TRBV12-4, the J gene TRBJ1-2; the D gene is possibly TRBD1 (5 bases). Trimming pared 5 bases from V and 9 bases from J, leaving 22 bases between. CDR3 length equals 15 residues. The CDR3 DNA reads TGTGCCAGCAGTCCCCAGGGTCCCGGGGTGTTTAGCTACACCTTC. It yields the protein CASSPQGPGVFSYTF.

The chain has TRBV13 and TRBJ2-7, with D possibly TRBD2 on 5 matching bases. Germline V CDR1 and CDR2: PRHDT, FYEKMQ (reference sequence). V dropped 5 bases and J dropped 6 bases, with 14 bases sitting between them. CDR3 size: 13 residues. In nucleotides, the CDR3 is TGTGCCAGCAGCCTTGGCGCTGGAGGCGAGCAGTACTTC. This encodes CASSLGAGGEQYF.

This clonotype was observed a few times. This chain connects TRBV20-1 to TRBJ2-7; 8 nucleotides match TRBD1. CDR1 is DFQATT and CDR2 is SNEGSKA in the germline V gene (reference sequence). This CDR3 is 12 amino acids long. The V gene end was trimmed by 6 bases and the J gene end by 1 base; junction bases not matched to a gene: 2. The CDR3: CSAQGASYEQYF. CDR3 sequence (DNA): TGCAGTGCGCAGGGGGCATCCTACGAGCAGTACTTC.

This chain connects TRBV6-2 or TRBV6-3 to TRBJ1-1; D perhaps matches TRBD1 (5 bases). The CDR3 runs 14 residues. Per the germline V gene, CDR1 is MNHEY and CDR2 is SVGEGT. V was shortened by 2 bases and J by 5 bases, with 12 bases between the two germline ends. The CDR3 nucleotides are TGTGCCAGCAGTTACGCAGGGACGGGGACTGAAGCTTTCTTT. Its protein product is CASSYAGTGTEAFF.

This clonotype came up a few times. The chain combines TRBV5-6 with TRBJ2-3, with TRBD2 matching over 8 bases. V was clipped by 0 bases and J by 10 bases; unmatched bases: 4. The CDR3 runs to 13 residues. Germline-derived CDR1 and CDR2 are SGHDT and YYEEEE. The DNA of the CDR3 is TGTGCCAGCAGCTTGGCCGGGGGGGACGCGCAGTATTTT. The encoded protein is CASSLAGGDAQYF.

The chain has TRBV11-2 and TRBJ1-4; no firm D call. This CDR3 region has 12 residues. V lost 1 base and J 14 bases, leaving 11 bases between the germline ends. Per the germline V gene, CDR1 is SGHAT and CDR2 is FQNNGV. CDR3 sequence reads: CASSLGTNRLFF. As DNA, the CDR3 is TGTGCCAGCAGCTTAGGTACTAATAGGCTGTTTTTT.

This clonotype is a singleton in its sample. The chain couples TRBV7-9 to TRBJ2-3; tentative D call: TRBD1 (5 bases). The germline V gene encodes CDR1 SEHNR and CDR2 FQNEAQ (reference sequence). The CDR3 has 17 amino acids. Trimming pared 2 bases from V and 4 bases from J, leaving 19 bases between. Here the CDR3 DNA reads TGTGCCAGCAGCTTACTCCTACAGGTCGATTGGGCAGATACGCAGTATTTT. Its translation is CASSLLLQVDWADTQYF.

The V call is TRBV28, the J call TRBJ2-7; TRBD1 or TRBD2 may be the D gene (6 bases each). Trimming cost V 7 bases and J 4 bases, with 8 bases left between them. Germline assignment: CDR1 MDHEN and CDR2 SYDVKM. The CDR3 length is 11 residues. The CDR3 coding sequence is TGTGCCAGCAAAGGGGGGTACGAGCAGTACTTC. Encoded protein: CASKGGYEQYF. Complete variable domain (other parts from reference TRBV28 and TRBJ2-7): DVKVTQSSRYLVKRTGEKVFLECVQDMDHENMFWYRQDPGLGLRLIYFSYDVKMKEKGDIPEGYSVSREKKERFSLILESASTNQTSMYLCASKGGYEQYFGPGTRLTVT.